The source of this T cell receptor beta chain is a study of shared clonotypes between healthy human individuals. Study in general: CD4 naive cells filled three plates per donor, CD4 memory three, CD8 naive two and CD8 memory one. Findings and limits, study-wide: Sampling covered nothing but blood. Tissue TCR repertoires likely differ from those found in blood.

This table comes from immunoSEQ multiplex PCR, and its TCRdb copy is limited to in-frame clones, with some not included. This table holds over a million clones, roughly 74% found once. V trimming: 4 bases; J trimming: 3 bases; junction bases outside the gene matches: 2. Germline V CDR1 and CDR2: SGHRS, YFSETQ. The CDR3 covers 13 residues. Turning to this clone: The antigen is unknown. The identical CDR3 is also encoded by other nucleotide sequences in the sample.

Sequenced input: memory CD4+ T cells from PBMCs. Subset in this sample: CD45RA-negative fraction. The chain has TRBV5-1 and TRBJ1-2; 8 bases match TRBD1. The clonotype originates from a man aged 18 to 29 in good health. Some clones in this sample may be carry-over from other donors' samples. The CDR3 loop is CASSGQGDYGYTF. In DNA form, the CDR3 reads TGCGCCAGCAGCGGACAGGGCGACTATGGCTACACCTTC. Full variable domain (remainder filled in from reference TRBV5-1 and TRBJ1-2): KAGVTQTPRYLIKTRGQQVTLSCSPISGHRSVSWYQQTPGQGLQFLFEYFSETQRNKGNFPGRFSGRQFSNSRSEMNVSTLELGDSALYLCASSGQGDYGYTFGSGTRLTVV.